This T cell receptor beta chain was identified during a study of blood T cell repertoires in COVID-19 (dated by TCRdb to the early 2020s). With respect to the entire study: Collaborator samples came from the United States, Italy and Spain and covered acute and convalescent phases of COVID-19. The prospective study material was composed of cDNA or gDNA derived from T cells, B-cell-depleted T cells, or PBMCs. Deeply sampled blood TCRbeta repertoires from subjects exposed to, actively infected with, or recovered from COVID-19 were included in the dataset. The repertoires were made available in a free public database intended to serve as a resource for research on the immune response to SARS-CoV-2. Samples were obtained from the ongoing ImmuneRACE study (first 160 participants) and from about 1,300 subjects provided by 6 global collaborators. Nearly every sample came with metadata listing a de-identified subject ID, COVID-19 status, age in years and sex. Where available, HLA class I and class II types were taken from metadata supplied by the sample provider and were not determined by assay-based typing. The paper's findings and limits, for the study overall: The quantity of clinical and demographic metadata differed by source and by participant and was supplied without curation.

TCRbeta CDR3 regions were amplified from genomic DNA by means of the immunoSEQ Assay, a bias-controlled multiplex PCR. As for the original processing: Within the assay, amplification of reference gene primers was used to estimate how many nucleated cells each sample contained. Sequence reads were collapsed and filtered to measure the absolute abundance of every unique TCRbeta CDR3 rearrangement. For each sample, productive Simpson clonality was calculated by taking the square root of Simpson's diversity index across productive rearrangements. TCRdb took over this immuneACCESS table, retaining in-frame rearrangements with V and J assigned. Such tables are incomplete; in checked studies, under half of the missing clones stem from an unresolved V gene, and the remainder is unexplained. That table gives V, J and clone size, and the DNA gave D and trimming. The sample profile shows around 110,000 clones; around four fifths of them were found once. The leading ten clones occupy 7.5% of the sample.

The CDR3 goes from the cysteine to the phenylalanine over 17 residues. Only the CDR3 DNA is retained, 51 bases long and in frame from the first base. Relative to germline, V is 2 bases shorter and J is 0 bases shorter, with 15 bases between their ends. CDR1 and CDR2 were assigned from the germline V gene (reference sequence) as LGHDT and YNNKEL. Comment on this clone: This receptor's antigen is unknown. Per-base quality was not reported, and no clone a single base away is much larger than it.

The collaborating institutions used their own protocols to collect whole blood in K2EDTA tubes. For TCRbeta analysis, collaborators shipped samples in one of three forms: frozen whole blood, isolated PBMCs, or DNA extracted from either of those sample types. Material for sequencing was peripheral blood. The chain couples TRBV3-1 (or the pseudogene TRBV3-2) to TRBJ2-3, with TRBD2 tentatively as D gene (5 bases match). This TCR derives from a man between 65 and 85 years old with active or convalescent COVID-19. The CDR3 amino acid sequence is: CASSQTEAAASTDTQYF. The DNA sequence is as follows: TGTGCCAGCAGCCAAACCGAAGCGGCGGCTAGCACAGATACGCAGTATTTT.